This paragraph covers one T cell receptor (beta chain) sequence. Those enrolled in Seattle joined during active infection and were followed longitudinally afterward. These data are taken from a study of blood T cell repertoires in COVID-19. The germline gives CDR1 SGHTA, CDR2 FQGNSA. The CDR3 is 16 amino acids. The V gene end was trimmed by 3 bases and the J gene end by 0 bases; junction bases not matched to a gene: 6. Using immunoSEQ multiplex PCR, the repertoire was profiled, and TCRdb retains in-frame clones only, with some absent. This sample has some 160,000 clones; about 86% occur once, and the top ten carry around 10%.

The receptor comes from an older woman with COVID-19, enrolled during active disease. The sample comprised peripheral blood. The chain links TRBV7-2 to TRBJ2-3, with 7 bases that match TRBD1. CDR3 residues: CASSFHGTASTDTQYF. The CDR3 DNA reads TGTGCCAGCAGCTTTCACGGGACAGCTAGCACAGATACGCAGTATTTT.